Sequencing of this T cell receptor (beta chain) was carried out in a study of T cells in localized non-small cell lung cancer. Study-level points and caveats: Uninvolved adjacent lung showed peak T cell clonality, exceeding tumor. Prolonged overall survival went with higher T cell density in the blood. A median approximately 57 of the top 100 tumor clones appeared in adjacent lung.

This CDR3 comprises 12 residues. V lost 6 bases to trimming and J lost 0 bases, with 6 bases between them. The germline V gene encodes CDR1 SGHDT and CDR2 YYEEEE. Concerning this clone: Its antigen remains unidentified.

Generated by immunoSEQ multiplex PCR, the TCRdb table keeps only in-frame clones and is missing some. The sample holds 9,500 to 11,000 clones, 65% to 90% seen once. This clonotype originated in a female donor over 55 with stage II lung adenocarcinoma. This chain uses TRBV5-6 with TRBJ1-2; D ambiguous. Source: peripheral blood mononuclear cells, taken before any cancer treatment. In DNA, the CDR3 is TGTGCCAGCAAGGCCTCTAACTATGGCTACACCTTC. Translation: CASKASNYGYTF.